Following are 3 T cell receptor beta chains from one sample sequenced in a study of cytomegalovirus exposure and HLA in healthy donors. 13 Jbeta primers and 60 Vbeta primers were used for the PCR. TCRdb keeps only in-frame clones here, not all; method: immunoSEQ multiplex PCR. The table has about 100,000 clones, 75% to 80% seen once. Source material: PBMCs. The receptors shown here come from a man aged 55-75 years in good health and CMV-seropositive.

The chain couples TRBV9 to TRBJ1-1; D ambiguous. CDR1 is SGDLS, CDR2 YYNGEE, per germline. Trimming took off 3 bases at V and 2 bases at J, with 8 bases between the two ends. The CDR3 loop spans 13 amino acids. The CDR3 protein is CASSGEGNTEAFF. In nucleotides, the CDR3 is TGTGCCAGCAGCGGAGAGGGAAACACTGAAGCTTTCTTT.

The rearrangement joins TRBV7-9 to TRBJ1-6, with D unresolved. V was trimmed by 1 base and J by 3 bases, leaving 10 bases between them. From germline, CDR1 is SEHNR and CDR2 FQNEAQ (reference sequence). There are 16 residues in the CDR3. CDR3: CASSLGDTRYNSPLHF. As DNA, the CDR3 is TGTGCCAGCAGCTTAGGCGACACCCGCTATAATTCACCCCTCCACTTT.

The chain combines TRBV6-1 with TRBJ2-3; TRBD1 matches at 11 bases. Germline V CDR1 and CDR2: MNHNS, SASEGT. V trimming: 4 bases; J trimming: 5 bases; junction bases outside the gene matches: 5. The CDR3 contains 15 residues. The DNA for the CDR3 is TGTGCCAGCAGTGTGTGGACAGGGGGCTTAGATACGCAGTATTTT. This gives the protein CASSVWTGGLDTQYF.